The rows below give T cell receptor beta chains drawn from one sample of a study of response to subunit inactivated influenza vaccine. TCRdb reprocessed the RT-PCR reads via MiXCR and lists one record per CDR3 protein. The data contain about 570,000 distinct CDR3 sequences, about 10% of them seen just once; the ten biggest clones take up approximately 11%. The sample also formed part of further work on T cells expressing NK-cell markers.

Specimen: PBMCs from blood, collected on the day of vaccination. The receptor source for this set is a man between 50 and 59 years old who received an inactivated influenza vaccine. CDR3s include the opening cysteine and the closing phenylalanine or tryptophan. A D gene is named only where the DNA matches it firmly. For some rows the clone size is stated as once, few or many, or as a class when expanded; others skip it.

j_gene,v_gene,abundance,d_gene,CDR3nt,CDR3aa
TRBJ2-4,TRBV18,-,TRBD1,TGTGCCAGCTCACCTACTCCATGGACAGGGGGTACCAAAAACATTCAGTACTTC,CASSPTPWTGGTKNIQYF
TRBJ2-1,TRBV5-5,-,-,TGTGCCAGCAGCTTCTTATGGGACAAAGGCAATGAGCAGTTCTTC,CASSFLWDKGNEQFF
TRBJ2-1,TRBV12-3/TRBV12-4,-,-,TGTGCCAGCAGTTTAAGGGCAGTCTACGAGCAGTTCTTC,CASSLRAVYEQFF
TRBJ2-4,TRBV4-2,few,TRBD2,TGTGCCAGCAGCCAAGATCTTGCGGGAGGGCCTGGGGGCGCCAAAAACATTCAGTACTTC,CASSQDLAGGPGGAKNIQYF
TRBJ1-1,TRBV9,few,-,TGTGCCAGCAGCGTAGGTTTGGAGAACACTGAAGCTTTCTTT,CASSVGLENTEAFF
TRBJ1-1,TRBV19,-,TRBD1,TGTGCCAGTAAGAAAAGCAGGGGGCGAGATCCGGACACTGAAGCTTTCTTT,CASKKSRGRDPDTEAFF
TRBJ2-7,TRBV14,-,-,TGTGCCAGCAGCCCGGACCACTACGAGCAGTACTTC,CASSPDHYEQYF
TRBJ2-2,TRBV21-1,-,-,TGTGCCAGCAAAGACACCCAGGGGGCGCGGAACACCGGGGAGCTGTTTTTT,CASKDTQGARNTGELFF
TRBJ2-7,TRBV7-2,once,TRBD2,TGTGCCAGCAGCCGGGTAGCGGGAGACGAGCAGTACTTC,CASSRVAGDEQYF
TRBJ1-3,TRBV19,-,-,TGTGCCAGTAGTATGGGCAGAGCCTCTGGAAACACCATATATTTT,CASSMGRASGNTIYF
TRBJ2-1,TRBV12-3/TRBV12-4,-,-,TGTGCCAGCAGTTTCTCACCGTACAATGAGCAGTTCTTC,CASSFSPYNEQFF
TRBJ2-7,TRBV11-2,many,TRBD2,TGTGCCAGCAGCTTATTTAGCGGGAACGAGCAGTACTTC,CASSLFSGNEQYF
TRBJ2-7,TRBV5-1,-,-,TGCGCCAGCAGACCCCGAGCCTCCTACGAGCAGTACTTC,CASRPRASYEQYF
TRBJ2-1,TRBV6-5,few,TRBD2,TGTGCCAGCAGTTCCTCGACTAGCGGGGGGGCCTACAATGAGCAGTTCTTC,CASSSSTSGGAYNEQFF
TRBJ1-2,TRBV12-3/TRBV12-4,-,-,TGTGCCAGCAGCGTACTAGTTAACTATGGCTACACCTTC,CASSVLVNYGYTF
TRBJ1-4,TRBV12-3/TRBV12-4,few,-,TGTGCCAGCAGTACACAGGAAGAAAAACTGTTTTTT,CASSTQEEKLFF
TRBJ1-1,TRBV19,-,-,TGTGCCAGTAGTATAGGGTGGGGACGGCTCCAAGTGAACACTGAAGCTTTCTTT,CASSIGWGRLQVNTEAFF
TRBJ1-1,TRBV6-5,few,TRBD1,TGTGCCAGCAGTTCCTCACAGGGGCGAAATTGGAACACTGAAGCTTTCTTT,CASSSSQGRNWNTEAFF
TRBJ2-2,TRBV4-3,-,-,TGCGCCAGCAGCCAAGGGGGGTCCACGAACACCGGGGAGCTGTTTTTT,CASSQGGSTNTGELFF